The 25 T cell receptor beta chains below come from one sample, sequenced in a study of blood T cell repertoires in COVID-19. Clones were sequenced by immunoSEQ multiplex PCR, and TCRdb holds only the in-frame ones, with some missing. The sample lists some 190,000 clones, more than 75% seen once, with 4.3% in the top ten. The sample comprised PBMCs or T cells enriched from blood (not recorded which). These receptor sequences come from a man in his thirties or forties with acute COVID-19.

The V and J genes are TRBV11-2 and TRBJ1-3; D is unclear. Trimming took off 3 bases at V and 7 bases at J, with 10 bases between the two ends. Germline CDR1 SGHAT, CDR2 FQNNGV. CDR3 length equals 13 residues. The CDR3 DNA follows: TGTGCCAGCAGCTTGCGGCCCATCAACACCATATATTTT. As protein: CASSLRPINTIYF.

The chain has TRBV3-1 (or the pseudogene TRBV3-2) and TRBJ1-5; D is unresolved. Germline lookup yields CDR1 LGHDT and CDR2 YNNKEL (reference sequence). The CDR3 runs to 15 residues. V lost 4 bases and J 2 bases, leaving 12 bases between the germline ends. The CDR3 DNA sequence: TGTGCCAGCAGCCCCATGGGTGCGGGCAATCAGCCCCAGCATTTT. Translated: CASSPMGAGNQPQHF.

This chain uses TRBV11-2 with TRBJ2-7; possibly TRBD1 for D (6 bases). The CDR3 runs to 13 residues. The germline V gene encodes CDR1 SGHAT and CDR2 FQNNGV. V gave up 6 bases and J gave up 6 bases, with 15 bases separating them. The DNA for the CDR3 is TGTGCCAGCAGTAGACAGGAACCGGGCGAGCAGTACTTC. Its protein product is CASSRQEPGEQYF.

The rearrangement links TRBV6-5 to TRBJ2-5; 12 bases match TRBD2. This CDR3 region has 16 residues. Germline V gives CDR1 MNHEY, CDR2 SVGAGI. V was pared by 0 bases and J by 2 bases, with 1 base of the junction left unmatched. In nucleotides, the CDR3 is TGTGCCAGCAGTTACTCGACTAGCGGGGGACAAGAGACCCAGTACTTC. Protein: CASSYSTSGGQETQYF.

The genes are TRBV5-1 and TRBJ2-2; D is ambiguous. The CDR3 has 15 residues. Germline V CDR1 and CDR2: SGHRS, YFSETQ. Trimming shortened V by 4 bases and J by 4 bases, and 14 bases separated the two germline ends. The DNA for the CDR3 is TGCGCCAGCAGCCCCTTTAACGGCGGCACCGGGGAGCTGTTTTTT. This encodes CASSPFNGGTGELFF.

The CDR3 is CATSDLRGNTIYF. The CDR3 DNA sequence: TGTGCCACCAGTGATTTGCGGGGAAACACCATATATTTT. This chain uses TRBV24-1 with TRBJ1-3; D is uncertain. V dropped 0 bases and J dropped 4 bases, with 3 bases sitting between them. The germline V gene has CDR1 KGHDR and CDR2 SFDVKD. The CDR3 covers 13 residues.

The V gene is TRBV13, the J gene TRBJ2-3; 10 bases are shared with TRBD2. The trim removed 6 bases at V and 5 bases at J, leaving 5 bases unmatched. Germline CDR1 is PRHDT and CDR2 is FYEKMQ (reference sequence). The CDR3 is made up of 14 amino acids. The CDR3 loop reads CASRQRGGGDTQYF. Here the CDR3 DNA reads TGTGCCAGCAGACAGCGGGGGGGTGGAGATACGCAGTATTTT.

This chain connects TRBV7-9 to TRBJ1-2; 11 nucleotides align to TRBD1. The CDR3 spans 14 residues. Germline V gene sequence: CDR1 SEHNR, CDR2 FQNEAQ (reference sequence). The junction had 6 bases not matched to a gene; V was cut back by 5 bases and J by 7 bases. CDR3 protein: CASSPTGTGGGYTF. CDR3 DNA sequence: TGTGCCAGCAGCCCGACCGGGACAGGGGGTGGCTACACCTTC.

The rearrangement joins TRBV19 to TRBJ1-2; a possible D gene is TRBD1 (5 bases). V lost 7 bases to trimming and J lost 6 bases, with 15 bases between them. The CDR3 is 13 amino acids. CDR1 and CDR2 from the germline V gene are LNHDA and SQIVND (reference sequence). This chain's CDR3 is CASNRKQEHGYTF. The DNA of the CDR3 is TGTGCCAGTAACCGAAAACAGGAGCATGGCTACACCTTC.

The CDR3: CASSLGQGPEAFF. The CDR3 region has the DNA TGTGCCAGCAGCTTAGGACAGGGGCCTGAAGCTTTCTTT. V gene TRBV7-6 combines with J gene TRBJ1-1; TRBD1 matches 8 bases. V shed 1 base, J shed 6 bases, and the junction held 1 base outside the gene matches. The CDR3 extends over 13 amino acids. The V gene's germline CDR1 is SGHVS and CDR2 FNYEAQ.

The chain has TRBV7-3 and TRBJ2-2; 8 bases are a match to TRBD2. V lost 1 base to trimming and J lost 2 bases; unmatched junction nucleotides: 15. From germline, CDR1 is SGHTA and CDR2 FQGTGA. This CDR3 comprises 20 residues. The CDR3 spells CASSLKAGGHLQPNTGELFF. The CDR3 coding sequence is TGTGCCAGCAGCTTAAAGGCGGGGGGTCACCTACAGCCTAACACCGGGGAGCTGTTTTTT.

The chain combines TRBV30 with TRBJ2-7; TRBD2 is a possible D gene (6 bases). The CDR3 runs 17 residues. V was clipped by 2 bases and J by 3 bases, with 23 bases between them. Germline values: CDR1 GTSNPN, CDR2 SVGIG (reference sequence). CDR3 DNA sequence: TGTGCCTGGAGTCAGGAGGGGTTACAGCTCCCCTTCTACGAGCAGTACTTC. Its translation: CAWSQEGLQLPFYEQYF.

The CDR3 sequence is CASSVAGTSGVGDTQYF. The DNA for the CDR3 is TGTGCCAGCAGCGTAGCGGGGACTAGCGGGGTGGGAGATACGCAGTATTTT. This chain uses TRBV9 with TRBJ2-3, with 13 bases matching TRBD2. Germline V CDR1 and CDR2: SGDLS, YYNGEE. The CDR3 is 17 residues long. The trim removed 0 bases at V and 5 bases at J, leaving 6 bases unmatched.

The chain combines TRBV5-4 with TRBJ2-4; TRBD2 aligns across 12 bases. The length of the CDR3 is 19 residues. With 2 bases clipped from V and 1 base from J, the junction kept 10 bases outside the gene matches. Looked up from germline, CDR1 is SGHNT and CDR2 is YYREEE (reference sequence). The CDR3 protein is CASSFTSGGINLAKNIQYF. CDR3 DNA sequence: TGTGCCAGCAGCTTTACTAGCGGGGGGATTAACTTGGCCAAAAACATTCAGTACTTC.

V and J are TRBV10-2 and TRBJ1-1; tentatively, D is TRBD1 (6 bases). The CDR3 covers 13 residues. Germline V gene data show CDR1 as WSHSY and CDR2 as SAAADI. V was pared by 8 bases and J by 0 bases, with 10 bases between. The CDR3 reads CASGGHLNTEAFF. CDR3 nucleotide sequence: TGCGCCAGCGGGGGACACTTGAACACTGAAGCTTTCTTT.

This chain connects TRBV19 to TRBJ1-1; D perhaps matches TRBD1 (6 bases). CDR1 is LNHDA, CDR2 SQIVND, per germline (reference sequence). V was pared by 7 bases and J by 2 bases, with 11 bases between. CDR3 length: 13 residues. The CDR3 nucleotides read TGTGCCAGTACACAGGGAGTAAACACTGAAGCTTTCTTT. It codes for CASTQGVNTEAFF.

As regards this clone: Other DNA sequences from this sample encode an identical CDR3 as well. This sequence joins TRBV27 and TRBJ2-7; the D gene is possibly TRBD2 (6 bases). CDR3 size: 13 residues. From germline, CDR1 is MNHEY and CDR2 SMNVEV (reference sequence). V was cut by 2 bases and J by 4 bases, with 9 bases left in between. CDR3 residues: CASSLGGNYEQYF. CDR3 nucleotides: TGTGCCAGCAGTTTAGGGGGGAATTACGAGCAGTACTTC.

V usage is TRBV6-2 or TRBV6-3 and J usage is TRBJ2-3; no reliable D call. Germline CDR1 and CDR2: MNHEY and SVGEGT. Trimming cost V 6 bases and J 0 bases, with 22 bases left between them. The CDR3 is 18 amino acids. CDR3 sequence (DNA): TGTGCCAGCAGCCCTCACCCGGTCAAACGCCGGAGCACAGATACGCAGTATTTT. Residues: CASSPHPVKRRSTDTQYF.

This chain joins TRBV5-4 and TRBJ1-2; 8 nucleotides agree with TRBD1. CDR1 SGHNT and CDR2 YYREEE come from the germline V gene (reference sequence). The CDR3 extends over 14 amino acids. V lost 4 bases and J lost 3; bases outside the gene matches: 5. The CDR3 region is CASSRGQADYGYTF. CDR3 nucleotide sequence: TGTGCCAGCAGCAGGGGACAGGCAGACTATGGCTACACCTTC.

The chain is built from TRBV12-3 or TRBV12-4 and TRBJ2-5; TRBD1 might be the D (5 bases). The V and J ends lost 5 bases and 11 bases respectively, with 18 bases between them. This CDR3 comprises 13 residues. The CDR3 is CASSPPQGPPQYF. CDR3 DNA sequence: TGTGCCAGCAGTCCCCCCCAGGGCCCCCCTCAGTACTTC.

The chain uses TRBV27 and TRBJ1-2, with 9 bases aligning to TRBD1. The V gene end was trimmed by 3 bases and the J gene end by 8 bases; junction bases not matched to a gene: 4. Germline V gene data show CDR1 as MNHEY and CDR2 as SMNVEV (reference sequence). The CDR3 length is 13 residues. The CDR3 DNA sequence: TGTGCCAGCAGTTTTTGGACAGGGGAAGGCTACACCTTC. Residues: CASSFWTGEGYTF.

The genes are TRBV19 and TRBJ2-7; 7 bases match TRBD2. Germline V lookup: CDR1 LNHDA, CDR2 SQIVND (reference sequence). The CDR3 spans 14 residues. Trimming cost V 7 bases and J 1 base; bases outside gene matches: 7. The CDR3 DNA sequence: TGTGCCAGTAAGGTGACTAGCTCTTCCTACGAGCAGTACTTC. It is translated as CASKVTSSSYEQYF. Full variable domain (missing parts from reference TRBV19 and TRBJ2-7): DGGITQSPKYLFRKEGQNVTLSCEQNLNHDAMYWYRQDPGQGLRLIYYSQIVNDFQKGDIAEGYSVSREKKESFPLTVTSAQKNPTAFYLCASKVTSSSYEQYFGPGTRLTVT.

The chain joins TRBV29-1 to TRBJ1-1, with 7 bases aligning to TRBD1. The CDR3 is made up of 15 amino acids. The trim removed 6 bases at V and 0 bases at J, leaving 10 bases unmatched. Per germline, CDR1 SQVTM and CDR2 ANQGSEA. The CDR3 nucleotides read TGCAGCGTCCTCGGACAGGCAACATTGAACACTGAAGCTTTCTTT. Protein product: CSVLGQATLNTEAFF.

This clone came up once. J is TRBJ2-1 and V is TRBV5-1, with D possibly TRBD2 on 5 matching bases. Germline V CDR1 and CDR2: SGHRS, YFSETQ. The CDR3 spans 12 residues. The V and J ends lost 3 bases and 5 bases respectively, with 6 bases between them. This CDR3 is CASSYGDNEQFF. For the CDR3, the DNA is TGCGCCAGCAGCTACGGGGACAATGAGCAGTTCTTC.

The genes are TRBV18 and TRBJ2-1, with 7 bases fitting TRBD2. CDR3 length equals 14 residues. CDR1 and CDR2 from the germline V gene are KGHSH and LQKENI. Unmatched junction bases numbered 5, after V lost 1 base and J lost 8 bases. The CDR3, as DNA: TGTGCCAGCTCACCACTAACCAGCGGGGATGAGCAGTTCTTC. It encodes CASSPLTSGDEQFF.